This is a list of T cell receptor beta chains from one sample in a study of cytomegalovirus exposure and HLA in healthy donors. Produced via immunoSEQ multiplex PCR; TCRdb's table is partial and in-frame only. The repertoire includes approximately 160,000 clones, about 64% of them detected once, and roughly 1.4% sits in the top ten. Sequencing used PBMCs. All receptors come from a man aged 45-65 years in good health and CMV-seronegative. Both conserved end residues are part of each CDR3. Each record gives: J gene, clone size, D gene, V gene, CDR3 DNA, CDR3 protein. D genes are given only for firm matches. Clone size appears in some rows only: once, few, many, or a class for an expanded clone.

TRBJ2-3	few	TRBD2	TRBV5-4	TGTGCCAGCAGCCCGACTAGCGGGGGGGTCCGCCACACAGATACGCAGTATTTT	CASSPTSGGVRHTDTQYF
TRBJ1-2	NA	NA	TRBV6-5	TGTGCCAGCAGAGGCACAGGAGAAGGCTACACCTTC	CASRGTGEGYTF
TRBJ2-7	NA	TRBD2	TRBV27	TGTGCCAGCAGTCCTACCGGGACTAGCGTCGCCTTCTACGAGCAGTACTTC	CASSPTGTSVAFYEQYF
TRBJ2-7	few	TRBD1	TRBV27	TGTGCCAGCAGTTTAGCTTCGACAGGGGAATACGAGCAGTACTTC	CASSLASTGEYEQYF
TRBJ2-6	NA	NA	TRBV15	TGTGCCACCAACAGCAGGGTATCGGGGGCCAACGTCCTGACTTTC	CATNSRVSGANVLTF
TRBJ2-1	NA	TRBD1	TRBV13	TGTGCCAGCAGCCTGGACAGGTCGATTGATGAGCAGTTCTTC	CASSLDRSIDEQFF
TRBJ2-6	NA	NA	TRBV5-4	TGTGCCAGCAGCTCCCCGACCGGGGAGGGGGCTGGGGCCAACGTCCTGACTTTC	CASSSPTGEGAGANVLTF
TRBJ2-3	few	NA	TRBV7-2	TGTGCCAGCAGCTTAGTCGGCGGAGTGGGCACAGATACGCAGTATTTT	CASSLVGGVGTDTQYF
TRBJ2-7	NA	NA	TRBV5-6	TGTGCCAGCAGCTTCCCCCCCGGGAACTCCTACGAGCAGTACTTC	CASSFPPGNSYEQYF
TRBJ2-7	NA	TRBD1	TRBV2	TGTGCCAGCACCGTGGACAGGGGCGCCTACGAGCAGTACTTC	CASTVDRGAYEQYF
TRBJ2-5	NA	NA	TRBV5-4	TGTGCCAGCAGCTTGGTGGTTACGAGCGAGACCCAGTACTTC	CASSLVVTSETQYF
TRBJ2-7	few	TRBD2	TRBV4-3	TGCGCCAGCAGCCAAGACGCGGGGGGCGAGCAGTACTTC	CASSQDAGGEQYF
TRBJ1-1	NA	NA	TRBV28	TGTGCCAGCAGTTACCAATTGGGAGGGGATACTGAAGCTTTCTTT	CASSYQLGGDTEAFF
TRBJ2-3	few	NA	TRBV6-5	TGTGCCAGCAGAAGGGGAAATACGCAGTATTTT	CASRRGNTQYF
TRBJ2-7	NA	NA	TRBV9	TGTGCCAGCAGCGTAGGAAAGGGGTCCTACGAGCAGTACTTC	CASSVGKGSYEQYF
TRBJ2-7	NA	NA	TRBV6-1	TGTGCCAGCAGTGAAGGGCCCAACGAGCAGTACTTC	CASSEGPNEQYF
TRBJ2-2	few	NA	TRBV7-8	TGTGCCAGCAGCTTAGTCAGGAACACCGGGGAGCTGTTTTTT	CASSLVRNTGELFF
TRBJ2-7	few	NA	TRBV7-7	TGTGCCGTACATTGTAGGGGCACTGGCTCCTACGAGCAGTACTTC	CAVHCRGTGSYEQYF
TRBJ2-1	NA	TRBD2	TRBV18	TGTGCCAGCTCACCCCCCACCAGCGGGGGGGCCAGAAATGAGCAGTTCTTC	CASSPPTSGGARNEQFF
TRBJ1-1	NA	TRBD1	TRBV4-1	TGCGCCAGCAGCCAAGAGCCGGGACAGGGAACTGAAGCTTTCTTT	CASSQEPGQGTEAFF
TRBJ1-5	NA	NA	TRBV7-2	TGTGCCAGCAGCTTAGACTCCACCGGGGGCAATCAGCCCCAGCATTTT	CASSLDSTGGNQPQHF
TRBJ1-2	once	NA	TRBV27	TGTGCCAGCAGTCCGGACAGCACCTATGGCTACACCTTC	CASSPDSTYGYTF
TRBJ2-2	NA	TRBD2	TRBV5-3	TGTGCCAGAAGCTCCCTAGCGGGATCGTTCCCCGGGGAGCTGTTTTTT	CARSSLAGSFPGELFF
TRBJ1-3	NA	NA	TRBV7-9	TGTGCCAGCAGCTTAGCAGGCGGGACTGGAAACACCATATATTTT	CASSLAGGTGNTIYF
TRBJ2-5	NA	NA	TRBV5-6	TGTGCCAGCAGCTTTTCTGCTAGCGAGGAGGTAAAAAAGACCCAGTACTTC	CASSFSASEEVKKTQYF
TRBJ2-7	NA	NA	TRBV13	TGTGCCAGCAGCTTAAGGGGCACGGTGGGCGAGCAGTACTTC	CASSLRGTVGEQYF
TRBJ1-1	NA	TRBD1	TRBV6-5	TGTGCCAGCAGTTTTGACAGGGGATCCACTGAAGCTTTCTTT	CASSFDRGSTEAFF
TRBJ2-1	NA	TRBD1	TRBV14	TGTGCCAGCAGCCAAGAACAGGGGTTAGATGAGCAGTTCTTC	CASSQEQGLDEQFF
TRBJ2-7	NA	NA	TRBV6-6	TGTGCCAGCAGCCTCGCTAGTCTTTCTCCTTCCGAGCAGTACTTC	CASSLASLSPSEQYF
TRBJ1-1	NA	TRBD1	TRBV19	TGTGCCAGTAGTACCCGGACAGGGCGTGAAGCTTTCTTT	CASSTRTGREAFF
TRBJ1-4	NA	NA	TRBV28	TGTGCCAGCAGTCTACTAAATGAAAAACTGTTTTTT	CASSLLNEKLFF
TRBJ2-7	NA	TRBD2	TRBV6-1	TGTGCCAGTCTAGCGGATACTGAATACGAGCAGTACTTC	CASLADTEYEQYF
TRBJ2-5	few	NA	TRBV7-9	TGTGCCAGCAGCTTAGGCGGGATAGAGACCCAGTACTTC	CASSLGGIETQYF
TRBJ1-1	few	TRBD1	TRBV10-3	TGTGCCATCAGTGAGGGACAGGGGATCACTGAAGCTTTCTTT	CAISEGQGITEAFF
TRBJ2-7	NA	TRBD1	TRBV11-2	TGTGCCAGCAGGACATGGGACAGGTCTCACCACGAGCAGTACTTC	CASRTWDRSHHEQYF
TRBJ2-5	NA	NA	TRBV5-1	TGCGCCAGCAGCTATGGGGGACTCAGCGGAGAGACCCAGTACTTC	CASSYGGLSGETQYF
TRBJ1-5	NA	TRBD1	TRBV28	TGTGCCAGCCTCATGTGGGGACAGGGGAATCAGCCCCAGCATTTT	CASLMWGQGNQPQHF
TRBJ2-2	few	TRBD2	TRBV5-1	TGCGCCAGCAGCTTGCTAGCGGGGGGGCTGAACACCGGGGAGCTGTTTTTT	CASSLLAGGLNTGELFF
TRBJ1-5	NA	NA	TRBV7-9	TGTGCCAGCAGCGTATCACAGGGCAATCAGCCCCAGCATTTT	CASSVSQGNQPQHF
TRBJ2-3	NA	TRBD1	TRBV28	TGTGCCAGCAGACGGACAGGATTATCTAGCACAGATACGCAGTATTTT	CASRRTGLSSTDTQYF
TRBJ2-1	NA	TRBD1	TRBV25-1	TGTGCCAGCAGTGAATCAGGGACAGGCTTCCATGAGCAGTTCTTC	CASSESGTGFHEQFF
TRBJ2-1	few	NA	TRBV9	TGTGCCAGCAGCGCCTCGGGACAAGTGGGCTACAATGAGCAGTTCTTC	CASSASGQVGYNEQFF
TRBJ2-1	NA	NA	TRBV6-6	TGTGCCAGCAGCAAAGCCGGGTTGGAGTCCTACAATGAGCAGTTCTTC	CASSKAGLESYNEQFF
TRBJ1-4	NA	TRBD1	TRBV10-3	TGTGCCATCAGTGACCGCGGACAGGGAGGTGAAAAACTGTTTTTT	CAISDRGQGGEKLFF
TRBJ1-6	once	TRBD1	TRBV7-2	TGTGCCAGCAGCCGGACAGGGGGCCCCAGCTCCTATAATTCACCCCTCCACTTT	CASSRTGGPSSYNSPLHF
TRBJ1-1	few	NA	TRBV18	TGTGCCAGCTCACCACGGGACGCGAGGGGGACTGAAGCTTTCTTT	CASSPRDARGTEAFF
TRBJ2-1	NA	NA	TRBV25-1	TGTGCCAGCAGTGACTACAGGGTAGGTAATGAGCAGTTCTTC	CASSDYRVGNEQFF
TRBJ2-5	NA	TRBD2	TRBV9	TGTGCCAGCAGCCACGGACTAGCGGGGGGCACCTCGGAGACCCAGTACTTC	CASSHGLAGGTSETQYF